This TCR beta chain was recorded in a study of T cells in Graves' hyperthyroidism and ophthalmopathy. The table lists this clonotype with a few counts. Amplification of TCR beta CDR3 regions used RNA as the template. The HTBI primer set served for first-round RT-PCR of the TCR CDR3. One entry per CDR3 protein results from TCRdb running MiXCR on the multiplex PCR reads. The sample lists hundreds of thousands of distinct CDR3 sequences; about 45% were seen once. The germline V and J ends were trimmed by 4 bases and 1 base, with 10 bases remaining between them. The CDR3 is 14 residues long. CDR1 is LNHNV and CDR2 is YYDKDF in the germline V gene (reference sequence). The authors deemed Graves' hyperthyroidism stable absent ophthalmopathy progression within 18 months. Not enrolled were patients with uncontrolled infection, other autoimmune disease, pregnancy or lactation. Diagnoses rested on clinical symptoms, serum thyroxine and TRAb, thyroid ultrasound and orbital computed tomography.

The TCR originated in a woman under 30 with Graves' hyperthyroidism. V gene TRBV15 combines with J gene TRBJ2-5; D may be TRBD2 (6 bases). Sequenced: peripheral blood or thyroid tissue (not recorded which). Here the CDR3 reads CATSIRTIQETQYF. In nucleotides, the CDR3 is TGTGCCACCAGCATAAGGACTATCCAAGAGACCCAGTACTTC.